This T cell receptor (beta chain) derives from a study of blood T cell repertoires in COVID-19. Background on the study: Researchers got acute and convalescent COVID-19 samples from the United States, Italy and Spain. In each case, the material was cDNA or gDNA derived from T cells, B-cell-depleted T cells, or PBMCs.

The CDR3 covers 15 residues. The germline V and J ends were trimmed by 2 bases and 0 bases, with 10 bases remaining between them. The germline CDR1 and CDR2 sequences are PRHDT and FYEKMQ (reference sequence). The repertoire was sequenced with immunoSEQ multiplex PCR; TCRdb's copy has only in-frame clones and lacks some. The sample consists of 200,000 to 300,000 clones, about 87% of them appearing once. The sample consisted of peripheral blood. V gene TRBV13 combines with J gene TRBJ1-1; possibly TRBD1 for D (5 bases). This receptor was identified in a man aged 60-69 years who had recovered from COVID-19. The CDR3 sequence is CASSLNGGMNTEAFF. CDR3 in DNA: TGTGCCAGCAGCTTAAATGGGGGGATGAACACTGAAGCTTTCTTT.